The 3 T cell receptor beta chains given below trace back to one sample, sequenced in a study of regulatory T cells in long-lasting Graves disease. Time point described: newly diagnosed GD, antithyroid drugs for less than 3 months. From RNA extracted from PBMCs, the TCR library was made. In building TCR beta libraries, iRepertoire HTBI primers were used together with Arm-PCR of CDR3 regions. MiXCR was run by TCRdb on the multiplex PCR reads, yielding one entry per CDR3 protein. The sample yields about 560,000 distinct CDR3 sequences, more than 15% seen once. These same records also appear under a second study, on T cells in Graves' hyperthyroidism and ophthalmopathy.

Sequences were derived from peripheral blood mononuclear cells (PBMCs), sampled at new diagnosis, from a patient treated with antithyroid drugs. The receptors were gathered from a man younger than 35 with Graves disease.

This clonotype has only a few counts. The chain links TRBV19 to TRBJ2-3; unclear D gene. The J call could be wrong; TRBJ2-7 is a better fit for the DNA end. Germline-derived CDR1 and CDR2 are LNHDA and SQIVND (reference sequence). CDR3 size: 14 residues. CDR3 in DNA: TGTGCCAGTAGTCGATCGACACAGACCTACGAGCAGTACTTC. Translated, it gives CASSRSTQTYEQYF.

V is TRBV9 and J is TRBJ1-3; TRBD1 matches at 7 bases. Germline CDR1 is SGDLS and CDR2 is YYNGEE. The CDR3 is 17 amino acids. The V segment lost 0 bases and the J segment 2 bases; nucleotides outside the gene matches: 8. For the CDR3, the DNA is TGTGCCAGCAGCGTAGGAGGGGGCACTGAAGCTGGAAACACCATATATTTT. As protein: CASSVGGGTEAGNTIYF.

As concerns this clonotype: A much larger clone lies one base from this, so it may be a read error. The CDR3 DNA reads as TGCAGTGCTCTCTCGACTAGCGGGACCTACGAGCAGTTCTTC. This gives the protein CSALSTSGTYEQFF. V and J are TRBV20-1 and TRBJ2-1, with 11 bases identical to TRBD2. V shed 5 bases and J 10 bases; nucleotides not matched to a gene: 10. The length of the CDR3 is 14 residues. Germline values: CDR1 DFQATT, CDR2 SNEGSKA (reference sequence).